The present entry profiles one TCR beta chain with its context. Its cognate antigen is unknown. The sample originates from a study of cytomegalovirus exposure and HLA in healthy donors. Study-level information: Genotyping showed 70% to 90% of fewer than 500 donors falling in the Caucasian-associated ancestry cluster. Overall study results and limits: For most TCR beta V segments, an earlier analysis put the productive rate at about 90% or about 30% of the time.

Germline V gives CDR1 MNHEY, CDR2 SVGAGI. V lost 6 bases to trimming and J lost 1 base, with 9 bases between them. The length of the CDR3 is 14 residues. PCR was performed using 60 Vbeta and 13 Jbeta primers. Study processing details: Counted up in a later analysis, unique TCR beta chains came to some 72 million, with about 10 million shared. TCRdb's table, derived via immunoSEQ multiplex PCR, lists solely in-frame clones and lacks some. The V and J calls and clone size were taken over from that table, and D and trimming were inferred from the DNA. Of fewer than 150,000 clones listed, approximately 80% are singletons.

This TCR came from a man aged 35 to 55 in good health and CMV-seropositive. Source material: PBMCs. The chain carries TRBV6-5 and TRBJ2-2; D gene uncertain. CDR3 nucleotides: TGTGCCAGCAGCCCGCCAGGGAACACCGGGGAGCTGTTTTTT. It is translated as CASSPPGNTGELFF.